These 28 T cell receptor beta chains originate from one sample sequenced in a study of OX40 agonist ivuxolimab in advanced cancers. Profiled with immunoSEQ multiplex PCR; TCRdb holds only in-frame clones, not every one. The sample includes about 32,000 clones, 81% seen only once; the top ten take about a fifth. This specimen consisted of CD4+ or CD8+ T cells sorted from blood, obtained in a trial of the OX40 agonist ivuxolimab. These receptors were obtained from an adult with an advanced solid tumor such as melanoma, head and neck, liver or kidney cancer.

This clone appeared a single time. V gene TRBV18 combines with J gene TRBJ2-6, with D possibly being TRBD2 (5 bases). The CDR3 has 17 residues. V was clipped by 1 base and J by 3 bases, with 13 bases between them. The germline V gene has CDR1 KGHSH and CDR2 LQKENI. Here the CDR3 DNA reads TGTGCCAGCTCACCACGGACGGGCGGGTTTGGGGCCAACGTCCTGACTTTC. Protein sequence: CASSPRTGGFGANVLTF.

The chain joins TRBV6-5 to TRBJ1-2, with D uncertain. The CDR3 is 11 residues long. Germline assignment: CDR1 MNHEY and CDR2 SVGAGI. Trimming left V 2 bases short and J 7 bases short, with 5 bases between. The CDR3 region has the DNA TGTGCCAGCAGTTACAGGGTTGGCTACACCTTC. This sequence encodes CASSYRVGYTF.

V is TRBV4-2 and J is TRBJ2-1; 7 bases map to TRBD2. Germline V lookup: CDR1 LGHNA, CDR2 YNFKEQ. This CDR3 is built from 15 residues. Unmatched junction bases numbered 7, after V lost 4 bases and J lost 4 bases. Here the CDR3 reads CASSRGTTGYNEQFF. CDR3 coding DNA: TGTGCCAGCAGCCGAGGGACTACAGGTTACAATGAGCAGTTCTTC.

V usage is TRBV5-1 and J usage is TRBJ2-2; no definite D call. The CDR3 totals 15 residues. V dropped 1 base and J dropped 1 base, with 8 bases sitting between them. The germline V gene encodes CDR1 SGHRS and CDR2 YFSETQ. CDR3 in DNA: TGCGCCAGCAGCTTGTCTTCTGTGAACACCGGGGAGCTGTTTTTT. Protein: CASSLSSVNTGELFF.

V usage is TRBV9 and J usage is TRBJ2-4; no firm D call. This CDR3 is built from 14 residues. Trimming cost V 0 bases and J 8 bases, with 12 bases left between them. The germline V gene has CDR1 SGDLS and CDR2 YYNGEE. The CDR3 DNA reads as TGTGCCAGCAGCGTAGCCCCCGGTGGCGACATTCAGTACTTC. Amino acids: CASSVAPGGDIQYF.

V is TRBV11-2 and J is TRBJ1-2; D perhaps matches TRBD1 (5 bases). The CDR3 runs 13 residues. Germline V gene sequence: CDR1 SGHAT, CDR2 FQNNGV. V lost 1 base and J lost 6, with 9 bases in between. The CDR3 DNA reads TGTGCCAGCAGCTTAGGTGGGGGAAATGGCTACACCTTC. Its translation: CASSLGGGNGYTF.

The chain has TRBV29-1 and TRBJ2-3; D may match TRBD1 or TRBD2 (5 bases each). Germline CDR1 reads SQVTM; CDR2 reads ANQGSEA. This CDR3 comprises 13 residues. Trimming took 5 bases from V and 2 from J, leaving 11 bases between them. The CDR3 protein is CSVFRDPTDTQYF. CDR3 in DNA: TGCAGCGTTTTTAGGGACCCCACAGATACGCAGTATTTT.

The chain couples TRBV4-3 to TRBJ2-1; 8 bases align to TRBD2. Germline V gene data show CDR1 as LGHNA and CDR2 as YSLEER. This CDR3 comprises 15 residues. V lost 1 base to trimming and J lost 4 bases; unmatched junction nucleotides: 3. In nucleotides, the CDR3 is TGCGCCAGCAGCCAAGCGGGGGGGCGATACAATGAGCAGTTCTTC. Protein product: CASSQAGGRYNEQFF.

The CDR3 DNA reads TGCGCCAGCAACAAACCTAGCGGGGCAAAGACAGATACGCAGTATTTT. It translates to CASNKPSGAKTDTQYF. V usage is TRBV5-1 and J usage is TRBJ2-3, with TRBD2 matching 9 bases. Germline V gene data show CDR1 as SGHRS and CDR2 as YFSETQ. The V gene end was trimmed by 6 bases and the J gene end by 3 bases; junction bases not matched to a gene: 11. CDR3 length: 16 amino acids.

The CDR3 DNA sequence: TGTGCCAGCAGCGTGGCGGTGGGGTACGGCAAAAACATTCAGTACTTC. Its protein product is CASSVAVGYGKNIQYF. The V gene is TRBV9, the J gene TRBJ2-4, with unresolved D. The CDR3 extends over 16 amino acids. Trimming shortened V by 2 bases and J by 3 bases, and 15 bases separated the two germline ends. Per germline, CDR1 SGDLS and CDR2 YYNGEE.

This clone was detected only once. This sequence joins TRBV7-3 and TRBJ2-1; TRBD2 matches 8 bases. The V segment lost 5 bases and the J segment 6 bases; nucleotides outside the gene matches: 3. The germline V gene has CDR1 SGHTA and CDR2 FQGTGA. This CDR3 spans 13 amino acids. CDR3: CASSRTSSNEQFF. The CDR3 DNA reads TGTGCCAGCAGCCGGACTAGCTCCAATGAGCAGTTCTTC.

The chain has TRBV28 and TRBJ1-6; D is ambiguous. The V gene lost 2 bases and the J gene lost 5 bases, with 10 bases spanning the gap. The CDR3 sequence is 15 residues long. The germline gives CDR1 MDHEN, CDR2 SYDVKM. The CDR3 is CASSLPGPHNSPLHF. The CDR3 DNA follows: TGTGCCAGCAGTTTACCCGGACCGCATAATTCACCCCTCCACTTT.

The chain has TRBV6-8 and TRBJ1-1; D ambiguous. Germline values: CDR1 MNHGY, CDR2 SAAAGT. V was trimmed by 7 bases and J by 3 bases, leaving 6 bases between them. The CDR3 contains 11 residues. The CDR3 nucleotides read TGTGCCAGCATTCGGGACACTGAAGCTTTCTTT. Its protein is CASIRDTEAFF.

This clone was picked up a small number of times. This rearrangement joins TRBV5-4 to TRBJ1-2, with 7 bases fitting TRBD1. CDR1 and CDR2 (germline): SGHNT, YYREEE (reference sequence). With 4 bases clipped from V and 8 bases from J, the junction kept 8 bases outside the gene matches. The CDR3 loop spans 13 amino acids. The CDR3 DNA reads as TGTGCCAGCAGCAGGACAGGCCTATGGGGCTACACCTTC. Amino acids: CASSRTGLWGYTF.

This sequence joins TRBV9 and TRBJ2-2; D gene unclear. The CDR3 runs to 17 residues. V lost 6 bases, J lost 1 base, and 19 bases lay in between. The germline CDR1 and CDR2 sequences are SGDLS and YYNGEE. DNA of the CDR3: TGTGCCAGCACCCGTAGGGTGGCAGTAGGGAACACCGGGGAGCTGTTTTTT. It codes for CASTRRVAVGNTGELFF.

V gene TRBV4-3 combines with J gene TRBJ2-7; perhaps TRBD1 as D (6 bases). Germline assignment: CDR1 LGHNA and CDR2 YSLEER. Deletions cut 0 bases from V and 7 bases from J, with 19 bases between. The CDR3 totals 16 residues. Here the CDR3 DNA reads TGCGCCAGCAGCCAAGAGGGGCCAGGCCCGAGGGGGGAGCAGTACTTC. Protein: CASSQEGPGPRGEQYF.

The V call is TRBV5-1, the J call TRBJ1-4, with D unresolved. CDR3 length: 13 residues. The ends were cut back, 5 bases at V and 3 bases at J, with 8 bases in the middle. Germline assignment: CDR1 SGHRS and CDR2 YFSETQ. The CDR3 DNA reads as TGCGCCAGCAGTGAAGGGCCTAATGAAAAACTGTTTTTT. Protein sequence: CASSEGPNEKLFF.

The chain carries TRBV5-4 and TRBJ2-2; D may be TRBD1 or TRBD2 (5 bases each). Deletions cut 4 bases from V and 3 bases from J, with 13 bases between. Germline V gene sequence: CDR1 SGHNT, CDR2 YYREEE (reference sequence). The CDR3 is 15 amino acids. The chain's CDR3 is CASSTGAGHTGELFF. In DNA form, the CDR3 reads TGTGCCAGCAGCACCGGGGCCGGGCACACCGGGGAGCTGTTTTTT.

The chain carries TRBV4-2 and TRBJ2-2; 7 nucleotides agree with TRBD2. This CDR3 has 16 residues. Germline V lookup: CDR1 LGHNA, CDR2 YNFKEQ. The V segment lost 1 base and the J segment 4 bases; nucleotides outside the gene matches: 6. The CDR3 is CASSQAPTSATGELFF. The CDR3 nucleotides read TGTGCCAGCAGCCAAGCCCCCACTAGCGCCACCGGGGAGCTGTTTTTT.

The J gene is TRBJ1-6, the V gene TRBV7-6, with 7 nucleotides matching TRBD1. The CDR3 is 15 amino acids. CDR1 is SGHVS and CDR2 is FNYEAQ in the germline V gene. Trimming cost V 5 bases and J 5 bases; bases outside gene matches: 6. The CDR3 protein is CASSAAGQNNSPLHF. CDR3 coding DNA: TGTGCCAGCAGCGCCGCGGGACAGAATAATTCACCCCTCCACTTT.

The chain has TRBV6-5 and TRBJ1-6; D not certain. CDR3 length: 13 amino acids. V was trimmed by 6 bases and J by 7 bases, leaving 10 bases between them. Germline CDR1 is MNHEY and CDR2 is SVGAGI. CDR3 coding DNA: TGTGCCAGCAGGGTACAGACGAATTCACCCCTCCACTTT. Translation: CASRVQTNSPLHF.

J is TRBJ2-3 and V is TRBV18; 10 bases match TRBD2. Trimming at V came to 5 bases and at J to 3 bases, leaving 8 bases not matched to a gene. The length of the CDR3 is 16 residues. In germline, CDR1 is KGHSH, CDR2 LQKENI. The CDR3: CASSSLAGALTDTQYF. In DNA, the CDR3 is TGTGCCAGCTCATCTCTAGCGGGGGCCCTTACAGATACGCAGTATTTT.

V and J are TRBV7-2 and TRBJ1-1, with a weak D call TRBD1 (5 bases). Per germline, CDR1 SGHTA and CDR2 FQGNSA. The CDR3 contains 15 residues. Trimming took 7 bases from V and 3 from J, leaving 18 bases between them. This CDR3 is CASTLGSGWDTEAFF. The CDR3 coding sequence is TGTGCCAGCACCCTGGGGTCAGGGTGGGACACTGAAGCTTTCTTT. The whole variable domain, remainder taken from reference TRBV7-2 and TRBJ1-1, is GAGVSQSPSNKVTEKGKDVELRCDPISGHTALYWYRQSLGQGLEFLIYFQGNSAPDKSGLPSDRFSAERTGGSVSTLTIQRTQQEDSAVYLCASTLGSGWDTEAFFGQGTRLTVV.

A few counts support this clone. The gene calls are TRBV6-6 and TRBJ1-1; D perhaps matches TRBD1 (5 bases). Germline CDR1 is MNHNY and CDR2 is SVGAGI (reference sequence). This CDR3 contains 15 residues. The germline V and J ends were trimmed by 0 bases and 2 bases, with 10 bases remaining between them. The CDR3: CASSYSIRANTEAFF. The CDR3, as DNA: TGTGCCAGCAGTTACTCGATCAGGGCTAACACTGAAGCTTTCTTT.

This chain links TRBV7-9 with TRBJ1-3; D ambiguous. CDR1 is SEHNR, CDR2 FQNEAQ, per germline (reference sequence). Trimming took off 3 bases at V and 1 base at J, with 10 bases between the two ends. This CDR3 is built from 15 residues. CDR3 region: CASSFIGHSGNTIYF. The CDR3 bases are TGTGCCAGCAGCTTTATTGGCCATTCTGGAAACACCATATATTTT.

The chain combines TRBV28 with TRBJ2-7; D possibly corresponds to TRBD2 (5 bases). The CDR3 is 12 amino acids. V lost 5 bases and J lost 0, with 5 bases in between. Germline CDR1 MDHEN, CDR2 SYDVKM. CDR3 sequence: CASSEGSYEQYF. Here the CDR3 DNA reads TGTGCCAGCAGTGAGGGCTCCTACGAGCAGTACTTC.

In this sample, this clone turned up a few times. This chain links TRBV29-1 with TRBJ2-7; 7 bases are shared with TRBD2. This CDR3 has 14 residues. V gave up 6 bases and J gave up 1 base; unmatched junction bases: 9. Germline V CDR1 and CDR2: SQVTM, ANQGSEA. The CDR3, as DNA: TGCAGCGTGACGGGACTACACAAATCCTACGAGCAGTACTTC. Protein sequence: CSVTGLHKSYEQYF.

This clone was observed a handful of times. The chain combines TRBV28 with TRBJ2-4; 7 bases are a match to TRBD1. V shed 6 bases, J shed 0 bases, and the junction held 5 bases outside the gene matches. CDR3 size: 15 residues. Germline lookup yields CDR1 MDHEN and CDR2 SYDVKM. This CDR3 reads CASSTDRRAKNIQYF. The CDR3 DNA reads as TGTGCCAGCAGCACGGACAGGCGAGCCAAAAACATTCAGTACTTC.